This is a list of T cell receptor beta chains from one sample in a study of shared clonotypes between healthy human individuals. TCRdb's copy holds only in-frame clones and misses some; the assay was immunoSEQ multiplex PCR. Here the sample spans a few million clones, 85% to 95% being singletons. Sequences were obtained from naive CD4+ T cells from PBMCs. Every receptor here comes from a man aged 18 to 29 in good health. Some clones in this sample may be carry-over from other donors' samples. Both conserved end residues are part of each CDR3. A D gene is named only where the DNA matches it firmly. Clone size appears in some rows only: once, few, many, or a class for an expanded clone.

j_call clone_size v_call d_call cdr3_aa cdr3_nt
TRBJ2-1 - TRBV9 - CASSGRAGPGDEQFF TGTGCCAGCAGCGGCCGAGCGGGCCCTGGCGATGAGCAGTTCTTC
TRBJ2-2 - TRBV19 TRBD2 CASTSWAGGRIRNTGELFF TGTGCCAGTACCTCCTGGGCGGGAGGTCGTATTCGGAACACCGGGGAGCTGTTTTTT
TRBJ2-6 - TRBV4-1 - CASSQRETASGANVLTF TGCGCCAGCAGCCAAAGAGAAACAGCCTCTGGGGCCAACGTCCTGACTTTC
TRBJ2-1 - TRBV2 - CASRLADYNEQFF TGTGCCAGCAGACTAGCCGACTACAATGAGCAGTTCTTC
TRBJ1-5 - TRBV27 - CASSFMPRTGNQPQHF TGTGCCAGCAGTTTTATGCCCCGGACGGGCAATCAGCCCCAGCATTTT
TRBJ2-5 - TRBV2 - CASSGTEYQETQYF TGTGCCAGCAGTGGGACGGAGTACCAAGAGACCCAGTACTTC
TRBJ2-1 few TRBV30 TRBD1 CACTTGGEQFF TGTGCCTGTACCACAGGGGGTGAGCAGTTCTTC
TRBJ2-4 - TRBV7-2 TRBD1 CASSSVGTGENIQYF TGTGCCAGCAGCTCCGTTGGGACAGGGGAAAACATTCAGTACTTC
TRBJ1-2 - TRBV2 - CASSQRDTSYYGYTF TGTGCCAGCAGTCAAAGGGACACATCTTACTATGGCTACACCTTC
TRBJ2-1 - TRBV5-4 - CASSFQSGHNEQFF TGTGCCAGCAGCTTTCAGTCGGGACACAATGAGCAGTTCTTC
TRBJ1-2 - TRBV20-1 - CSALGRESYTF TGCAGTGCCCTCGGACGCGAAAGCTACACCTTC
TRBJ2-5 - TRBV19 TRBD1 CASSTGIFETQYF TGTGCCAGTTCGACAGGGATTTTTGAGACCCAGTACTTC
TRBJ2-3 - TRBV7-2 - CASSALGRDTQYF TGTGCCAGCAGCGCGCTAGGGAGAGATACGCAGTATTTT
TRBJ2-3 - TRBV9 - CASSVGREIDTQYF TGTGCCAGCAGCGTAGGACGGGAGATAGATACGCAGTATTTT
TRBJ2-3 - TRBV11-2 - CASSAMGTSTDTQYF TGTGCCAGCAGCGCCATGGGTACTAGCACAGATACGCAGTATTTT
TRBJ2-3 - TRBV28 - CASSWGSGDTQYF TGTGCCAGCAGCTGGGGTAGCGGAGATACGCAGTATTTT
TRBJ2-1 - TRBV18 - CASSPRVGDQTYNEQFF TGTGCCAGCTCACCAAGGGTTGGGGACCAGACCTACAATGAGCAGTTCTTC
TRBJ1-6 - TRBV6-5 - CASSFRGDNSPLHF TGTGCCAGCAGTTTCCGCGGGGACAATTCACCCCTCCACTTT
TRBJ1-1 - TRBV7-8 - CASSLTENTEAFF TGTGCCAGCAGCTTAACAGAGAACACTGAAGCTTTCTTT
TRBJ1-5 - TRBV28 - CASSRDNNQPQHF TGTGCCAGCAGCCGGGACAACAATCAGCCCCAGCATTTT
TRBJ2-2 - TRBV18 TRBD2 CASSPPSGRTGELFF TGTGCCAGCTCACCGCCTAGCGGGAGGACCGGGGAGCTGTTTTTT